This is a list of T cell receptor beta chains from one sample in a study of pediatric ulcerative colitis. Profiling relied on immunoSEQ multiplex PCR, and the TCRdb table lists in-frame clones only, not all of them. The data hold 30,000 to 40,000 clones, with 80% to 85% observed a single time. Specimen: gut tissue. The receptors come from a boy younger than 18 with mild ulcerative colitis. Each CDR3 is given with its conserved first and last residue. Fields, in order: J gene, D gene, clone size, V gene, CDR3 DNA, CDR3 protein. D genes are given only for firm matches. Some rows have no size entry. The others give once, few or many, or a class for an expanded clone.

J: TRBJ2-5; D: .; size: .; V: TRBV5-6; DNA: TGTGCCAGCACGTCGGTTGGGGGGCGGAGAGAGACCCAGTACTTC; CDR3: CASTSVGGRRETQYF
J: TRBJ2-4; D: .; size: .; V: TRBV5-1; DNA: TGCGCCAGCAGCTTCGACTCCCGCCAGGGGACTCAGTACTTC; CDR3: CASSFDSRQGTQYF
J: TRBJ1-2; D: TRBD1; size: once; V: TRBV27; DNA: TGTGCCAGCACTTCAGGGGGCTTGGACTATGGCTACACCTTC; CDR3: CASTSGGLDYGYTF
J: TRBJ2-5; D: .; size: .; V: TRBV5-1; DNA: TGCGCCAGCTATCGGCGGGTTCAAGAGACCCAGTACTTC; CDR3: CASYRRVQETQYF
J: TRBJ2-3; D: .; size: once; V: TRBV2; DNA: TGTGCCAGCAGTAGCCCTCAGACGCAGTATTTT; CDR3: CASSSPQTQYF
J: TRBJ2-2; D: .; size: .; V: TRBV5-8; DNA: TGTGCCAGCAGCCTATCGGGGGCCGAGCCCGGGGAGCTGTTTTTT; CDR3: CASSLSGAEPGELFF
J: TRBJ2-5; D: TRBD2; size: once; V: TRBV2; DNA: TGTGCCAGCAAAAAAAAACTAGCGCTCGGAGAGACCCAGTACTTC; CDR3: CASKKKLALGETQYF
J: TRBJ1-2; D: .; size: .; V: TRBV7-2; DNA: TGTGCCAGCAACCCTCGAGGGTACGAAGGCTACACCTTC; CDR3: CASNPRGYEGYTF
J: TRBJ2-7; D: .; size: .; V: TRBV25-1; DNA: TGTGCCAGCCGGGACGGCTCCTACGAGCAGTACTTC; CDR3: CASRDGSYEQYF
J: TRBJ1-3; D: .; size: once; V: TRBV27; DNA: TGTGCCAGCAGACAAAACTCTGGAAACACCATATATTTT; CDR3: CASRQNSGNTIYF
J: TRBJ2-5; D: TRBD1; size: .; V: TRBV23-1; DNA: TGCGCCAGCAGTCGGTACAGGGGGCTAGAGACCCAGTACTTC; CDR3: CASSRYRGLETQYF
J: TRBJ2-7; D: .; size: .; V: TRBV19; DNA: TGTGCCACCCTGGACAGATCGACCTACGAGCAGTACTTC; CDR3: CATLDRSTYEQYF
J: TRBJ1-2; D: .; size: .; V: TRBV4-1; DNA: TGCGCCAGCAGCCTCCGACAGTTTGGGTATTATGGCTACACCTTC; CDR3: CASSLRQFGYYGYTF
J: TRBJ2-7; D: TRBD2; size: once; V: TRBV7-9; DNA: TGTGCCAGCAGCTTAGGGGGACTAGCGACCTACGAGCAGTACTTC; CDR3: CASSLGGLATYEQYF
J: TRBJ1-5; D: .; size: .; V: TRBV19; DNA: TGTGCCAGTAGTATAGGGACTTATAGCAATCAGCCCCAGCATTTT; CDR3: CASSIGTYSNQPQHF
J: TRBJ1-2; D: .; size: .; V: TRBV30; DNA: TGTGCCTGGACAGGGAATACCTATGGCTACACCTTC; CDR3: CAWTGNTYGYTF
J: TRBJ2-7; D: TRBD2; size: once; V: TRBV4-1; DNA: TGCGCCAGCAGCCAAGCTAGCGGCTACGAGCAGTACTTC; CDR3: CASSQASGYEQYF
J: TRBJ1-2; D: TRBD1; size: .; V: TRBV5-8; DNA: TGTGCCAGCAGCCCGGGACAGCTTTATGGCTACACCTTC; CDR3: CASSPGQLYGYTF
J: TRBJ1-5; D: .; size: .; V: TRBV6-1; DNA: TGTGCCAGCAGGAAAGACAGTTATAGCAATCAGCCCCAGCATTTT; CDR3: CASRKDSYSNQPQHF
J: TRBJ2-1; D: TRBD2; size: .; V: TRBV27; DNA: TGTGCCAGCAGCCGGGGGGTAGCGCGGGTGAATGAGCAGTTCTTC; CDR3: CASSRGVARVNEQFF
J: TRBJ1-5; D: .; size: .; V: TRBV6-6; DNA: TGTGCCAGCAGCCGAAGGGGCAATCAGCCCCAGCATTTT; CDR3: CASSRRGNQPQHF
J: TRBJ1-1; D: .; size: .; V: TRBV30; DNA: TGTGCCTGGAGTGCAGGGACTAGTGAAGCTTTCTTT; CDR3: CAWSAGTSEAFF